The source of this T cell receptor beta chain is a study of cytomegalovirus exposure and HLA in healthy donors. PCR was performed using 60 Vbeta and 13 Jbeta primers. Sequenced by immunoSEQ multiplex PCR; TCRdb stores in-frame clones only, minus some. The table includes 180,000 or so clones, over 75% detected once. J was trimmed by 0 bases and V by 5 bases; bases with no gene match: 10. Looked up from germline, CDR1 is SNHLY and CDR2 is FYNNEI. The CDR3 has 17 amino acids. The sequence was obtained from a middle-aged man in good health and CMV-seropositive. The rearrangement joins TRBV2 to TRBJ2-3; 8 bases align to TRBD2. The specimen sequenced was PBMCs. CDR3 protein: CASSQEVAGLSTDTQYF. In nucleotides, the CDR3 is TGTGCCAGCAGTCAAGAGGTAGCGGGGCTCAGCACAGATACGCAGTATTTT.